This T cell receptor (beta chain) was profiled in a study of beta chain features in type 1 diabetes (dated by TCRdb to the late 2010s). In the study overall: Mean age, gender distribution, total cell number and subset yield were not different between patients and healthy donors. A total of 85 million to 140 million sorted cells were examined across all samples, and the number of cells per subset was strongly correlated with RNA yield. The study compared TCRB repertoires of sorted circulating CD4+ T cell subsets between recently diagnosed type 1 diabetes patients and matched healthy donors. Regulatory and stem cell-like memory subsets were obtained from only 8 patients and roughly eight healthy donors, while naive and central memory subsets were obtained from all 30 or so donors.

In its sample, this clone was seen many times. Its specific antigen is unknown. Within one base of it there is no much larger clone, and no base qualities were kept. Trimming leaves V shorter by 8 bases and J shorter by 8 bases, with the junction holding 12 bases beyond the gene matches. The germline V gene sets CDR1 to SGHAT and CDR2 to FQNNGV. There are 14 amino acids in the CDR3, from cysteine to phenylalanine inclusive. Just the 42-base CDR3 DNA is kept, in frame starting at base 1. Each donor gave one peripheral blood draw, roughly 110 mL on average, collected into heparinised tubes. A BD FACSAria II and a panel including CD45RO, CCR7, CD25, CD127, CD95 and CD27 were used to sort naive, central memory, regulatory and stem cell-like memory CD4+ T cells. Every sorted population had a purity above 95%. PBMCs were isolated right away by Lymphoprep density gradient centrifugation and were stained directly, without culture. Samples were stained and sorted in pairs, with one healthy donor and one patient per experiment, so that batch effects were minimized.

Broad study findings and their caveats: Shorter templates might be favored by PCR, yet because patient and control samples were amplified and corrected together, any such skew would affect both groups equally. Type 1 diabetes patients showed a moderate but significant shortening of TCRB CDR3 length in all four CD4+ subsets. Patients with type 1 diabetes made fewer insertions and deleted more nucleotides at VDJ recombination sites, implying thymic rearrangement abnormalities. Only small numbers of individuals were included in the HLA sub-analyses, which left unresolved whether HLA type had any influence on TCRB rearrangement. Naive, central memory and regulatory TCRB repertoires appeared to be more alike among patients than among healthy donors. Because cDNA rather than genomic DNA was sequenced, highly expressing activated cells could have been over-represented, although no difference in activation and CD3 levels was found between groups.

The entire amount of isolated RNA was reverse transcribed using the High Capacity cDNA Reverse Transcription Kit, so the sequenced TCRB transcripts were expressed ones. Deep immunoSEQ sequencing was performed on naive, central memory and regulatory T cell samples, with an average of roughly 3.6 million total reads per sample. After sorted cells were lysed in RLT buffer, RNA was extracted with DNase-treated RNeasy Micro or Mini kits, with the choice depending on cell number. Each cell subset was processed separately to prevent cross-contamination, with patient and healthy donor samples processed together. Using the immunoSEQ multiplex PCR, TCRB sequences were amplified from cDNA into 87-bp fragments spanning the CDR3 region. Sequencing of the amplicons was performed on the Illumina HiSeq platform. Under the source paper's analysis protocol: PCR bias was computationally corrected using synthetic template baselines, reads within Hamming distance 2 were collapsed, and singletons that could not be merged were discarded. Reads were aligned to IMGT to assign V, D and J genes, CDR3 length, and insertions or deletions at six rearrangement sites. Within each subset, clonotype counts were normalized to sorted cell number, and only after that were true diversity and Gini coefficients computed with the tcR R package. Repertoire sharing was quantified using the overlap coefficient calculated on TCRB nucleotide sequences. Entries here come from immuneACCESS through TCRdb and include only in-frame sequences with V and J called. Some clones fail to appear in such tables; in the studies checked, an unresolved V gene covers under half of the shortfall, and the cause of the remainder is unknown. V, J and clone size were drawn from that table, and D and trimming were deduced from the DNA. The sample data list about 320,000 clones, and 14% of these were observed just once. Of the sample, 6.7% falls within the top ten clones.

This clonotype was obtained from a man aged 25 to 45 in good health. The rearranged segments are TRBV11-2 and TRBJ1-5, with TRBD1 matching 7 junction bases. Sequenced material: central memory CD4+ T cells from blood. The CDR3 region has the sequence CASGYSDREEPQHF. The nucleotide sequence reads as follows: TGTGCCAGCGGTTATAGCGACAGGGAGGAGCCCCAGCATTTT.